A selection of T cell receptor beta chains follows, all from one sample in a study of response to subunit inactivated influenza vaccine. TCRdb redid the calling of the RT-PCR reads with MiXCR, one entry per CDR3 protein. The sample carries approximately 500,000 distinct CDR3 sequences, under 15% recorded once. This sample comprised PBMCs from blood, obtained 40 to 50 days after vaccination. Receptor source: a man over 45 who received an inactivated influenza vaccine. Each CDR3 is given with its conserved first and last residue. The D gene is left open where the match is weak. A row's size may be missing; if present it is once, few, many or a size class.

NA | TRBJ2-3 | TRBV12-3/TRBV12-4 | many | CASSLPDRILPTDTQYF | TGTGCCAGCAGTTTGCCGGACAGAATTCTGCCCACAGATACGCAGTATTTT
NA | TRBJ1-4 | TRBV7-9 | few | CASSQRQGAEKLFF | TGTGCCAGCAGCCAACGACAAGGGGCCGAAAAACTGTTTTTT
NA | TRBJ2-3 | TRBV5-1 | many | CASSPRGGQEDTQYF | TGCGCCAGCAGCCCGCGAGGGGGGCAAGAAGATACGCAGTATTTT
NA | TRBJ1-1 | TRBV6-1 | many | CASRPGRSNTEAFF | TGTGCCAGCAGACCCGGACGGTCGAACACTGAAGCTTTCTTT
TRBD2 | TRBJ2-1 | TRBV7-9 | NA | CASILGLAGIPYNEQFF | TGTGCCAGCATCCTGGGACTAGCGGGAATCCCCTACAATGAGCAGTTCTTC
TRBD1 | TRBJ1-1 | TRBV29-1 | few | CSVNDLVGQGGNTEAFF | TGCAGCGTTAATGACTTAGTGGGACAGGGGGGGAACACTGAAGCTTTCTTT
NA | TRBJ2-2 | TRBV6-1 | few | CASSESRWEPPHRELFF | TGTGCCAGCAGTGAATCGAGGTGGGAGCCTCCTCACCGGGAGCTGTTTTTT
NA | TRBJ1-5 | TRBV2 | once | CASSSRDSPLDF | TGTGCCAGCAGCTCCCGGGACTCCCCTTTGGATTTT
TRBD2 | TRBJ2-7 | TRBV3-1 | NA | CASTSSAAGALEQYF | TGTGCCAGCACCAGCTCGGCGGCGGGAGCTCTCGAGCAGTACTTC
TRBD2 | TRBJ2-7 | TRBV5-1 | few | CASSLMSSGSSYEQYF | TGCGCCAGCAGCTTGATGTCTAGCGGGAGCTCCTACGAGCAGTACTTC
NA | TRBJ2-3 | TRBV29-1 | many | CSVGKSGSDTQYF | TGCAGCGTTGGAAAGTCGGGTTCAGATACGCAGTATTTT
TRBD1 | TRBJ2-7 | TRBV7-8 | NA | CASSFRRDRGLYEQYF | TGTGCCAGCAGCTTCCGCCGGGACAGGGGGCTCTACGAGCAGTACTTC
NA | TRBJ2-7 | TRBV5-6 | NA | CASSHGISGYEQYF | TGTGCCAGCAGCCACGGGATCAGCGGCTACGAGCAGTACTTC
TRBD2 | TRBJ2-1 | TRBV18 | few | CASSPGLAGESDNEQFF | TGTGCCAGCTCCCCTGGACTAGCGGGAGAATCCGACAATGAGCAGTTCTTC
NA | TRBJ2-3 | TRBV28 | few | CASSYLTESTDTQYF | TGTGCCAGCAGTTACCTGACAGAGAGCACAGATACGCAGTATTTT
TRBD1 | TRBJ2-1 | TRBV20-1 | many | CSAGATGSSYNEQFF | TGCAGTGCTGGGGCGACAGGGAGCTCCTACAATGAGCAGTTCTTC
TRBD1 | TRBJ2-7 | TRBV15 | NA | CATSSGTGGLYEQYF | TGTGCCACCAGCAGCGGGACAGGGGGCCTCTACGAGCAGTACTTC
TRBD2 | TRBJ2-3 | TRBV9 | NA | CASTPREGGPSTDTQYF | TGTGCCAGCACCCCGAGGGAGGGCGGGCCCAGCACAGATACGCAGTATTTT
NA | TRBJ2-6 | TRBV30 | few | CAWSARSGANVLTF | TGTGCCTGGAGTGCCCGCAGCGGGGCCAACGTCCTGACTTTC
NA | TRBJ2-1 | TRBV27 | NA | CASNKEGGWGSSYNEQFF | TGTGCCAGCAACAAAGAAGGGGGGTGGGGAAGCTCCTACAATGAGCAGTTCTTC
NA | TRBJ2-4 | TRBV18 | few | CASSPWVEAKNIQYF | TGTGCCAGCTCACCATGGGTAGAAGCCAAAAACATTCAGTACTTC
NA | TRBJ2-7 | TRBV14 | few | CASSQGFSLSYEQYF | TGTGCCAGCAGCCAAGGCTTCAGCCTCTCCTACGAGCAGTACTTC
NA | TRBJ2-7 | TRBV30 | few | CAWSHSYEQYF | TGTGCCTGGAGCCACTCCTACGAGCAGTACTTC
TRBD1 | TRBJ2-1 | TRBV4-3 | NA | CASSQDDRGLGVEQFF | TGCGCCAGCAGCCAAGATGACAGGGGGCTTGGGGTAGAGCAGTTCTTC
NA | TRBJ1-1 | TRBV7-9 | NA | CASSYGVWFF | TGTGCCAGCAGCTACGGCGTGTGGTTCTTT
NA | TRBJ2-3 | TRBV4-1 | few | CASSQEVWGADTQYF | TGCGCCAGCAGCCAAGAGGTGTGGGGGGCAGATACGCAGTATTTT
NA | TRBJ2-3 | TRBV15 | many | CATSRAADVRNTDTQYF | TGTGCCACCAGCAGAGCGGCGGATGTACGAAACACAGATACGCAGTATTTT
TRBD1 | TRBJ2-1 | TRBV5-1 | many | CASSPISGTGGRNEQFF | TGCGCCAGCAGCCCAATCTCCGGGACAGGGGGCCGGAATGAGCAGTTCTTC
NA | TRBJ1-5 | TRBV6-1 | few | CASSAVSGYQPQHF | TGTGCCAGCAGTGCAGTGTCGGGATATCAGCCCCAGCATTTT
NA | TRBJ2-1 | TRBV12-3/TRBV12-4 | NA | CASSSPSNEQFF | TGTGCCAGCAGTTCCCCTTCGAATGAGCAGTTCTTC
TRBD1 | TRBJ2-3 | TRBV6-2/TRBV6-3 | NA | CASSYYLTGTSDTQYF | TGTGCCAGCAGTTACTACCTGACAGGGACCTCAGATACGCAGTATTTT
NA | TRBJ2-6 | TRBV7-8 | few | CASSLAPIGANVLTF | TGTGCCAGCAGCTTAGCCCCAATCGGGGCCAACGTCCTGACTTTC
NA | TRBJ1-4 | TRBV5-1 | NA | CASSATGMANEKLFF | TGCGCCAGCAGCGCAACAGGGATGGCTAATGAAAAACTGTTTTTT
TRBD2 | TRBJ2-1 | TRBV5-5 | NA | CASSLASSGGLEQFF | TGTGCCAGCAGCTTGGCGTCTAGCGGGGGGCTTGAGCAGTTCTTC
NA | TRBJ2-2 | TRBV6-1 | many | CAIQQGRPNTGELFF | TGTGCCATCCAACAGGGGAGGCCGAACACCGGGGAGCTGTTTTTT
NA | TRBJ2-3 | TRBV16 | NA | CATTGQVTSDTQYF | TGTGCCACCACGGGGCAGGTCACGTCAGATACGCAGTATTTT
NA | TRBJ1-6 | TRBV5-1 | NA | CASSLGWGSPLHF | TGCGCCAGCAGCTTGGGGTGGGGTTCACCCCTCCACTTT
TRBD2 | TRBJ2-7 | TRBV6-2/TRBV6-3 | NA | CASRSGLAVIYEQYF | TGTGCCAGCAGGTCCGGACTAGCGGTTATCTACGAGCAGTACTTC
NA | TRBJ2-7 | TRBV5-1 | many | CASSSEYEQYF | TGCGCCAGCAGCTCGGAGTACGAGCAGTACTTC
NA | TRBJ2-3 | TRBV12-3/TRBV12-4 | NA | CASSHDEPDTQYF | TGTGCCAGCAGCCATGATGAGCCAGATACGCAGTATTTT
NA | TRBJ2-6 | TRBV25-1 | NA | CASNKDSSGANVLTF | TGTGCCAGCAATAAAGACAGCTCTGGGGCCAACGTCCTGACTTTC
NA | TRBJ1-5 | TRBV9 | few | CASSVGSGNQPQHF | TGTGCCAGCAGCGTCGGCAGCGGCAATCAGCCCCAGCATTTT
NA | TRBJ2-3 | TRBV12-3/TRBV12-4 | few | CASRRTDTDTQYF | TGTGCCAGCAGGCGGACAGATACAGATACGCAGTATTTT
NA | TRBJ2-5 | TRBV20-1 | few | CSGGGPGETQYF | TGCAGTGGCGGAGGGCCGGGTGAGACCCAGTACTTC
TRBD1 | TRBJ1-2 | TRBV12-3/TRBV12-4 | many | CASSLDRADGYTF | TGTGCCAGCAGCCTAGACAGGGCGGATGGCTACACCTTC
NA | TRBJ2-2 | TRBV21-1 | NA | CASSARGGSSAGELFF | TGTGCCAGCAGCGCCCGAGGAGGGAGTTCTGCCGGGGAGCTGTTTTTT
NA | TRBJ1-1 | TRBV7-9 | few | CASSLGGFPGAFF | TGTGCCAGCAGCTTAGGTGGCTTCCCGGGAGCTTTCTTT
NA | TRBJ2-7 | TRBV6-5 | few | CASSYSNRANHPNYEQYF | TGTGCCAGCAGTTACTCGAACAGGGCGAACCATCCCAACTACGAGCAGTACTTC
NA | TRBJ1-3 | TRBV20-1 | many | CSSSRGNTIYF | TGCAGTTCTAGCAGAGGAAACACCATATATTTT
TRBD2 | TRBJ2-3 | TRBV4-2 | few | CASSDRTSGGLGTDTQYF | TGTGCCAGCAGCGACCGGACTAGCGGGGGGCTGGGAACAGATACGCAGTATTTT
TRBD1 | TRBJ1-4 | TRBV27 | few | CASSSQGARDEKLFF | TGTGCCAGCAGTTCGCAGGGGGCTCGGGATGAAAAACTGTTTTTT
NA | TRBJ1-2 | TRBV19 | few | CASSIVYQIYGYTF | TGTGCCAGTAGTATAGTTTACCAGATCTATGGCTACACCTTC
NA | TRBJ2-7 | TRBV7-9 | few | CASSSTTGPQLLYEQYF | TGTGCCAGCAGCTCGACTACGGGCCCTCAGCTTCTGTACGAGCAGTACTTC
NA | TRBJ2-5 | TRBV5-1 | NA | CASSLGTDGETQYF | TGCGCCAGCAGCTTGGGGACCGACGGGGAGACCCAGTACTTC
NA | TRBJ2-3 | TRBV7-8 | many | CASSLPDRDTQYF | TGTGCCAGCAGCTTACCAGACAGGGATACGCAGTATTTT
NA | TRBJ2-3 | TRBV6-1 | NA | CASSEDLAPRTQYF | TGTGCCAGCAGTGAAGACCTGGCTCCTCGGACGCAGTATTTT
NA | TRBJ2-1 | TRBV7-2 | few | CASSPPGTYNEQSF | TGTGCCAGCAGCCCGCCGGGAACCTACAATGAGCAGTCCTTC
NA | TRBJ1-4 | TRBV4-2 | NA | CASSAPGRATNEKLFF | TGTGCCAGCAGCGCACCCGGGAGGGCAACTAATGAAAAACTGTTTTTT
TRBD1 | TRBJ1-2 | TRBV12-3/TRBV12-4 | few | CASSFGTGGNYGYTF | TGTGCCAGCAGTTTTGGGACAGGGGGCAACTATGGCTACACCTTC